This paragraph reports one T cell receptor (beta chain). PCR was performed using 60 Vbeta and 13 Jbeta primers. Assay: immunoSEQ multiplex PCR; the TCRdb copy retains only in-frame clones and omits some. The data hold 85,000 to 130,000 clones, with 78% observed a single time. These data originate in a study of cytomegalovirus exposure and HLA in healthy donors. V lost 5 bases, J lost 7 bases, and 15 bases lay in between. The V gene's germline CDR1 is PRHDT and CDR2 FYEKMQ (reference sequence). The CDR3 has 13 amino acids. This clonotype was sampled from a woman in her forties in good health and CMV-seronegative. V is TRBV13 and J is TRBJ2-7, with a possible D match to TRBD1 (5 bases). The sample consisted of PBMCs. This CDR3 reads CASSIRVGREQYF. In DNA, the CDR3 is TGTGCCAGCAGCATCAGGGTCGGAAGGGAGCAGTACTTC.